The 27 T cell receptor beta chains in this list originate from one sample, sequenced in a study of T-cell reconstitution after alpha-beta-depleted transplantation in children. Unique molecular identifiers were built into the TCRbeta library. TCRdb reanalysed the PCR reads using MiXCR and keeps one entry per CDR3 protein. Here the sample spans some 300,000 distinct CDR3 sequences, around 10% being singletons. The sequencing here drew on PBMCs, taken before TCRalphabeta/CD19-depleted stem cell transplant. The receptors stem from a boy under three years old with acute myeloid leukemia, due to receive a stem cell transplant.

A word on this clonotype: A junction end diverges from the germline sequence, so it may reflect a read error. The chain couples TRBV11-2 to TRBJ2-1, with 8 bases matching TRBD2. The CDR3 is 14 amino acids. Germline CDR1 reads SGHAT; CDR2 reads FQNNGV. CDR3 DNA sequence: TGTGCCAGCAGCTCTGGACTAGCTTACAATGAGCAGCTCTTC. As protein: CASSSGLAYNEQLF.

In this sample, this clonotype turned up many times. V and J are TRBV4-3 and TRBJ1-1; TRBD1 might be the D (5 bases). CDR1 and CDR2 (germline): LGHNA, YSLEER. The CDR3 is made up of 13 amino acids. V gave up 0 bases and J gave up 7 bases, with 9 bases separating them. The CDR3 here is CASSQDRGFEAFF. CDR3 bases: TGCGCCAGCAGCCAAGATAGGGGATTTGAAGCTTTCTTT.

This clonotype appeared many times. The chain links TRBV24-1 to TRBJ2-7, with D perhaps TRBD1 (5 bases). V lost 4 bases and J lost 5, with 17 bases in between. Germline lookup yields CDR1 KGHDR and CDR2 SFDVKD. CDR3 length: 15 residues. The CDR3 sequence: CATSDHRKEIDEQYF. In DNA form, the CDR3 reads TGTGCCACCAGTGACCACAGGAAGGAAATTGACGAGCAGTACTTC.

This clonotype has only a few counts. The chain employs TRBV20-1 and TRBJ2-7; possibly TRBD1 or TRBD2 for D (5 bases each). This CDR3 is 14 amino acids long. Trimming left V 3 bases short and J 2 bases short, with 14 bases between. Germline V gives CDR1 DFQATT, CDR2 SNEGSKA (reference sequence). The CDR3 spells CSASGTVGTYEQYF. The DNA of the CDR3 is TGCAGTGCTAGCGGGACCGTGGGGACCTACGAGCAGTACTTC.

This clonotype has ten or more counts. The chain couples TRBV11-2 to TRBJ2-1; TRBD2 agrees at 13 bases. Germline values: CDR1 SGHAT, CDR2 FQNNGV. The CDR3 has 15 amino acids. The V and J ends lost 2 bases and 10 bases, in that order; junction bases with no gene match: 5. The CDR3 sequence: CASSLTSGGAREQFF. CDR3 coding DNA: TGTGCCAGCAGCTTAACTAGCGGGGGGGCCAGGGAGCAGTTCTTC.

This clonotype was seen ten or more times. This chain uses TRBV11-2 with TRBJ2-1; 7 bases align to TRBD1. The ends lost 0 bases at V and 5 bases at J; junction bases unmatched: 7. CDR1 is SGHAT and CDR2 is FQNNGV in the germline V gene. This CDR3 region has 16 residues. DNA of the CDR3: TGTGCCAGCAGCTTAGAAGGACAGGTTGAGGACAATGAGCAGTTCTTC. Translated, it gives CASSLEGQVEDNEQFF.

The sample holds many counts of this clonotype. This chain connects TRBV5-1 to TRBJ2-5; no definite D call. Deletions cut 1 base from V and 2 bases from J, with 15 bases between. The CDR3 runs 16 residues. Germline values: CDR1 SGHRS, CDR2 YFSETQ. CDR3 loop: CASSLSSLTAQETQYF. The CDR3 coding sequence is TGCGCCAGCAGCTTGTCGTCCTTGACGGCACAAGAGACCCAGTACTTC.

This clonotype was recorded at least ten times. The chain combines TRBV4-2 with TRBJ2-7, with 8 nucleotides matching TRBD1. The CDR3 is 16 amino acids. V dropped 2 bases and J dropped 3; count of bases not matched to a gene: 9. CDR1 is LGHNA, CDR2 YNFKEQ, per germline. As DNA, the CDR3 is TGTGCCAGCAGCCAAAGTTATGGGACAGGAGGCTACGAGCAGTACTTC. It is translated as CASSQSYGTGGYEQYF.

In its sample, this clonotype was seen many times. The junction does not match germline at one end; this may be a read error. This rearrangement joins TRBV12-3 or TRBV12-4 to TRBJ2-6; D call uncertain. The CDR3 runs to 13 residues. The CDR3 is CASSFSEANVLTF. DNA of the CDR3: TGTGCCAGCAGTTTTTCTGAGGCCAACGTCCTGACTTTC.

This clonotype was observed many times. This rearrangement joins TRBV4-1 to TRBJ1-2; no clear D. The CDR3 has 13 residues. Germline CDR1 reads MGHRA; CDR2 reads YSYEKL. Trimming left V 1 base short and J 4 bases short, with 7 bases between. The CDR3 reads CASSQVYRYGYTF. The CDR3, as DNA: TGCGCCAGCAGCCAAGTTTACCGCTATGGCTACACCTTC.

This clonotype was found many times. The V call is TRBV7-3, the J call TRBJ2-5; 14 positions agree with TRBD2. Trimming removed 4 bases from V and 1 base from J; junction bases left unmatched: 2. The CDR3 runs to 16 residues. Germline-derived CDR1 and CDR2 are SGHTA and FQGTGA. CDR3 nucleotide sequence: TGTGCCAGCAGCTACGGACTAGCGGGGGGCCAAGAGACCCAGTACTTC. Translating it yields CASSYGLAGGQETQYF.

This clonotype was recorded a few times. This chain connects TRBV4-2 to TRBJ2-5, with D unresolved. Germline V gene data show CDR1 as LGHNA and CDR2 as YNFKEQ. The CDR3 is 14 residues long. Between the trimmed V and J ends, which lost 2 bases and 1 base, there was a span of 8 bases. The CDR3: CASSQMDGQETQYF. In nucleotides, the CDR3 is TGTGCCAGCAGCCAAATGGACGGCCAAGAGACCCAGTACTTC.

This clonotype was counted many times. V and J are TRBV10-3 and TRBJ1-2, with TRBD1 matching over 7 bases. The junction had 3 bases not matched to a gene; V was cut back by 0 bases and J by 5 bases. Germline values: CDR1 ENHRY, CDR2 SYGVKD. The CDR3 contains 14 residues. The CDR3 sequence is CAISESTGRYGYTF. The CDR3 DNA reads as TGTGCCATCAGTGAGTCGACAGGGCGGTATGGCTACACCTTC.

The sample holds many counts of this clonotype. The chain couples TRBV5-1 to TRBJ2-1; a weak D match, TRBD2 (5 bases). V lost 1 base to trimming and J lost 6 bases, with 14 bases between them. The CDR3 is made up of 15 amino acids. CDR1 is SGHRS and CDR2 is YFSETQ in the germline V gene. The CDR3 DNA reads as TGCGCCAGCAGCTTGAGTGGCGGGCCCCTCAATGAGCAGTTCTTC. Translated, it gives CASSLSGGPLNEQFF.

This clonotype was counted a few times. The V and J genes are TRBV12-3 or TRBV12-4 and TRBJ2-3; TRBD2 matches 8 bases. The CDR3 extends over 17 amino acids. J lost 0 bases, V lost 6 bases, and 11 bases had no gene match. Here the CDR3 reads CASSVAGSHWSTDTQYF. The CDR3 region has the DNA TGTGCCAGCAGCGTAGCGGGGTCTCATTGGAGCACAGATACGCAGTATTTT.

This chain uses TRBV28 with TRBJ2-5, with 11 bases that match TRBD1. Germline V lookup: CDR1 MDHEN, CDR2 SYDVKM. V was clipped by 2 bases and J by 3 bases; unmatched bases: 5. The CDR3 covers 16 residues. CDR3 in DNA: TGTGCCAGCAGTTTACCCCGGGACAGGGGGAAAGAGACCCAGTACTTC. Protein product: CASSLPRDRGKETQYF.

The sample holds many counts of this clonotype. The V gene is TRBV7-3, the J gene TRBJ2-1; 7 bases are a match to TRBD2. Germline values: CDR1 SGHTA, CDR2 FQGTGA. The junction had 3 bases not matched to a gene; V was cut back by 3 bases and J by 10 bases. The CDR3 is 12 residues long. Here the CDR3 DNA reads TGTGCCAGCAGCTTCCCGGGACTAGAGCAGTTCTTC. It specifies CASSFPGLEQFF.

The table lists this clonotype with many counts. One junction end does not reproduce the germline sequence, and a read error may be involved. The chain employs TRBV6-1 and TRBJ2-3, with 10 bases matching TRBD2. The CDR3 is 14 amino acids. Germline-derived CDR1 and CDR2 are MNHNS and SASEGT. The CDR3 region is CASREAGGADTQYF. The CDR3 DNA sequence: TGTGCCAGCAGGGAAGCGGGAGGGGCAGATACGCAGTATTTT.

This clonotype was recorded many times. The genes are TRBV12-3 or TRBV12-4 and TRBJ2-1; TRBD1 might be the D (6 bases). The germline V and J ends were trimmed by 7 bases and 3 bases, with 25 bases remaining between them. CDR3 length: 18 amino acids. The DNA of the CDR3 is TGTGCCAGCAATCCGGACAGCGATGTAGTCCTTAACTACAATGAGCAGTTCTTC. Translation gives CASNPDSDVVLNYNEQFF.

Worth noting for this clonotype: A read error may produce the germline difference seen at one junction end. V and J are TRBV12-3 or TRBV12-4 and TRBJ2-1, with 12 bases aligning to TRBD1. The CDR3 consists of 15 residues. CDR3 DNA sequence: TGTGCCAGCAGTTTGTGGGACAGGGGGCTCAATGAACAGTTCTTC. It yields the protein CASSLWDRGLNEQFF.

This clonotype was found many times. This chain links TRBV10-3 with TRBJ1-4; 11 positions agree with TRBD1. This CDR3 comprises 17 residues. The ends lost 3 bases at V and 2 bases at J; junction bases unmatched: 5. From germline, CDR1 is ENHRY and CDR2 SYGVKD. Here the CDR3 DNA reads TGTGCCATCAGTGAAGGTGGACAGGGGGCTACTAATGAAAAACTGTTTTTT. Amino acid sequence: CAISEGGQGATNEKLFF.

A few counts support this clonotype. The chain recombines TRBV4-2 with TRBJ1-5; D unclear. Germline CDR1 reads LGHNA; CDR2 reads YNFKEQ. Trimming removed 1 base at V and 1 base at J, with 11 bases between. The CDR3 totals 16 residues. The CDR3 sequence is CASSQASGESNQPQHF. The DNA for the CDR3 is TGTGCCAGCAGCCAAGCATCAGGAGAAAGCAATCAGCCCCAGCATTTT.

This clonotype was observed at least ten times. The rearrangement links TRBV7-3 to TRBJ2-1; 7 positions agree with TRBD2. The CDR3 has 15 amino acids. V lost 5 bases to trimming and J lost 0 bases; unmatched junction nucleotides: 4. Germline lookup yields CDR1 SGHTA and CDR2 FQGTGA. DNA for the CDR3: TGTGCCAGCAGCCGATCTAGCGGCTCCTACAATGAGCAGTTCTTC. It codes for CASSRSSGSYNEQFF.

This clonotype was seen repeatedly, ten times or more. The chain couples TRBV7-2 to TRBJ2-3, with 7 bases fitting TRBD1. In germline, CDR1 is SGHTA, CDR2 FQGNSA. This CDR3 is 14 amino acids long. Germline trimming cut 3 bases from V and 2 bases from J; bases unmatched to any gene: 2. DNA for the CDR3: TGTGCCAGCAGCTTTGACAGGGCCACAGATACGCAGTATTTT. This gives the protein CASSFDRATDTQYF.

This clonotype came up many times. The V gene is TRBV6-5, the J gene TRBJ2-1, with 7 nucleotides matching TRBD2. The J segment lost 2 bases and the V segment lost 6 bases, leaving 13 bases of the junction unmatched. This CDR3 has 17 amino acids. Per germline, CDR1 MNHEY and CDR2 SVGAGI. The CDR3 sequence is CASSPSRAGSAYNEQFF. DNA of the CDR3: TGTGCCAGCAGCCCCTCCCGAGCGGGGAGTGCCTACAATGAGCAGTTCTTC.

The sample holds many counts of this clonotype. The rearrangement joins TRBV29-1 to TRBJ2-3; 14 nucleotides line up with TRBD2. V shed 8 bases, J shed 9 bases, and the junction held 13 bases outside the gene matches. Germline V gene sequence: CDR1 SQVTM, CDR2 ANQGSEA. The CDR3 loop spans 15 amino acids. The CDR3 nucleotides are TGCAGCCCCTACTCTATAGGGACTAGCGGGAGAACGCAGTATTTT. It yields the protein CSPYSIGTSGRTQYF.

The chain joins TRBV18 to TRBJ2-7; D is ambiguous. The V and J ends lost 0 bases and 2 bases respectively, with 5 bases between them. Germline V gene lookup returns CDR1 KGHSH and CDR2 LQKENI. This CDR3 comprises 13 residues. The CDR3 DNA reads TGTGCCAGCTCACCACCAGCTCCCTACGAGCAGTACTTC. This encodes CASSPPAPYEQYF.